The subject of this entry is one TCR beta chain. Its antigen is still unknown. Here, both gene names and germline sequences come from the mouse. The read halts 1 residue ahead of the CDR3 end, with the missing end drawn from the germline J gene. This entry belongs to a study of tissue T cells after allogeneic stem cell transplantation (dated by TCRdb to between 2021 and 2024). Notes on the research overall: The study profiled TCR beta repertoires across many tissues from research autopsies of patients with and without GVHD, plus mouse models of GVHD. On the human side, the study was prospective and observational, with no blinding or randomization. Findings and caveats that apply to the study as a whole: Which tissue TCRs were alloreactive or antigen-specific was not determined in the study, and some clones might have been persisting host cells. In both patients and mice, only a limited portion of the TCR repertoire detected in tissues was captured by blood and spleen T cells. Only a few T cell clones appeared in more than one patient, yet motif-based clustering showed tissue-specific repertoire signatures that were shared between patients. Sampling depth was acknowledged as a limitation, and the patient cohort was both small and clinically heterogeneous. Within patients, how anatomically similar tissues were was a major factor shaping TCR repertoire composition, regardless of disease or transplant status.

Libraries came from the immunoSEQ multiplex PCR assay. Adaptive Biotechnologies performed the TCRbeta CDR3 sequencing at survey depth and reported CDR3 sequences, V/J genes, productive frequency and template counts. TCR beta CDR3 regions were amplified from genomic DNA rather than RNA. Processing in the source paper ran as follows. Jensen-Shannon divergence was used to quantify pairwise repertoire overlap between tissues, with a value of 1 meaning complete divergence and a value of 0 meaning identical repertoires. Tissues were clustered by single-linkage agglomerative hierarchical clustering of pairwise JSD values, and the clustering results were displayed as dendrograms. GLIPH2 was run on all patient samples with simulation_depth 1000, kmer_min_depth 3 and cdr3_length_cutoff 8, and groups with more than two unique CDR3s were retained. A standardized tissue-overlap score was calculated by extrapolating Jaccard GLIPH-group overlap across patients to a standard repertoire size of 1000 clones. Associations of diversity with clinical or experimental variables used linear mixed-effect models with tissue fixed effects and individual random effects. The immuneACCESS repertoire file appears here via TCRdb, limited to in-frame rearrangements. These files lack a portion of the clones; in checked studies, under half of the deficit traces to unresolved V genes, and the cause of the others is not known. The DNA gave D and trimming, while V, J and clone size come from that table. Present in this sample are roughly 6,600 clones, around 43% of which were seen just once. Around 8% of the sample is held by the ten biggest clonotypes.

As encoded in the germline V gene (reference sequence), CDR1 is SNHLY while CDR2 is FYNGKV. V lost 5 bases and J lost 0 bases, and the count of bases not matched to a germline gene is 3. The CDR3 has 15 amino acids, counting the end cysteine and phenylalanine. Part of the CDR3 DNA is given, 42 bases translated from base 1. The time point label here, explained by the study, means: mouse harvest day 7 after allogeneic transplant. Mouse grafts consisting of 10^7 T-cell-depleted bone marrow cells combined with 10^6 splenic CD5+ T cells were administered by tail vein injection. A major MHC-mismatch B6 (H2b) into BALB/c (H2d) model was used to model mouse GVHD, and tissues were profiled at day 7 or 14. On day 7 or 14 post-transplant, mouse tissues and retro-orbital blood were harvested with separate sterile tools for each animal, and livers were flushed before harvest. Before genomic DNA isolation with the DNeasy Blood & Tissue Kit, mouse tissues were minced using razor blades in buffered saline.

The receptor comes from a female BALB/c mouse given C57BL/6 T cells with graft-versus-host disease after an allogeneic hematopoietic cell transplant. Recombination joined TRBV3 with TRBJ2-3, with TRBD2 identical over 9 junction bases. The specimen sequenced was lymph node tissue. CDR3 DNA (partial): TGTGCCAGCAGCGGACTGGGGTTTAGTGCAGAAACGCTGTAT. Its protein reads: CASSGLGFSAETLY. In full, the CDR3 is CASSGLGFSAETLYF.